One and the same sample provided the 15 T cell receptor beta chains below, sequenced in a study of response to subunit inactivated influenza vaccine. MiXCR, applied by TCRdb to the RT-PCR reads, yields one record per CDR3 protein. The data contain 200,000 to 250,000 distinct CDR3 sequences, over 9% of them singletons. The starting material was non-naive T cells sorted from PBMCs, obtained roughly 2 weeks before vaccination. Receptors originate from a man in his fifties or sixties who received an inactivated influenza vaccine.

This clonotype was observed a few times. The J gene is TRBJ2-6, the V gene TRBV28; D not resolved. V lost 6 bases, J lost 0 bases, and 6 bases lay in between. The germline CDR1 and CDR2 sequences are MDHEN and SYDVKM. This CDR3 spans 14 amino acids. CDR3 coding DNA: TGTGCCAGCAGCCCTTACTCTGGGGCCAACGTCCTGACTTTC. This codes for CASSPYSGANVLTF. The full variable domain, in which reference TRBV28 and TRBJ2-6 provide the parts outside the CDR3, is DVKVTQSSRYLVKRTGEKVFLECVQDMDHENMFWYRQDPGLGLRLIYFSYDVKMKEKGDIPEGYSVSREKKERFSLILESASTNQTSMYLCASSPYSGANVLTFGAGSRLTVL.

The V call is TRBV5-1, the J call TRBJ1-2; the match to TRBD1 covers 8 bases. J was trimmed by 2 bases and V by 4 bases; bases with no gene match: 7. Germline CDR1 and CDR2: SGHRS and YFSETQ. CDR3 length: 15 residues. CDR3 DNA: TGCGCCAGCAGCGGTACAGGGGGACTGAACTATGGCTACACCTTC. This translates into CASSGTGGLNYGYTF.

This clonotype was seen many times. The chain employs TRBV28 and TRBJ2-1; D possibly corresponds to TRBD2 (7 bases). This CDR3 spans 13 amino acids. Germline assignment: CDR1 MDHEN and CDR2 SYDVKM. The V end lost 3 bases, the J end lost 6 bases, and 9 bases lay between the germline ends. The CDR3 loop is CASSFAGANEQFF. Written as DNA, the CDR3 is TGTGCCAGCAGTTTCGCGGGGGCCAATGAGCAGTTCTTC.

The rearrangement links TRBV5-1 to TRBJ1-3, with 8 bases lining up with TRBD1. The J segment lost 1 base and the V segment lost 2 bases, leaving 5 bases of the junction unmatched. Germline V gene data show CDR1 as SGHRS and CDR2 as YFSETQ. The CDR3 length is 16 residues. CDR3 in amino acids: CASSFGQGVSGNTIYF. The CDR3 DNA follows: TGCGCCAGCAGCTTCGGACAGGGTGTATCTGGAAACACCATATATTTT.

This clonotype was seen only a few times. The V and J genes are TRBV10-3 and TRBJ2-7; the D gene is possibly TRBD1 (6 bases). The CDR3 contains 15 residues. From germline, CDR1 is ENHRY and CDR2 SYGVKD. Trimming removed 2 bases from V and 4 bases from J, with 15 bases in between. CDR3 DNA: TGTGCCATCAGTGAGGGGGCCGGGACAAATTACGAGCAGTACTTC. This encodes CAISEGAGTNYEQYF.

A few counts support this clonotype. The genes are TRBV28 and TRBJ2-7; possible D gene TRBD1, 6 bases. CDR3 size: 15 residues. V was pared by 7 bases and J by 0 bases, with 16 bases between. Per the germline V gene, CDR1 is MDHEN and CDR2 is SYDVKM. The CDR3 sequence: CASNPDRQPSYEQYF. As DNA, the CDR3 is TGTGCCAGCAACCCCGACAGGCAACCCTCCTACGAGCAGTACTTC.

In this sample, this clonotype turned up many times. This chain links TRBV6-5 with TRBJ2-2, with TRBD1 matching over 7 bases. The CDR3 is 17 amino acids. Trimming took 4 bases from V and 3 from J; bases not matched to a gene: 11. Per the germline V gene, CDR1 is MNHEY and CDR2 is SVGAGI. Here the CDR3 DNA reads TGTGCCAGCAGTTCCGGGACAGCCACCTTGGACACCGGGGAGCTGTTTTTT. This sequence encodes CASSSGTATLDTGELFF.

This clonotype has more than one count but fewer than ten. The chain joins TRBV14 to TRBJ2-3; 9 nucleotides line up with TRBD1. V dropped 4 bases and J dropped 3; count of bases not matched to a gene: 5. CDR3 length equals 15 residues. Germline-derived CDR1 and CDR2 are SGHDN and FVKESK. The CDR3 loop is CASSPFGTGTDTQYF. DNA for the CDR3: TGTGCCAGCAGCCCATTCGGGACAGGGACAGATACGCAGTATTTT.

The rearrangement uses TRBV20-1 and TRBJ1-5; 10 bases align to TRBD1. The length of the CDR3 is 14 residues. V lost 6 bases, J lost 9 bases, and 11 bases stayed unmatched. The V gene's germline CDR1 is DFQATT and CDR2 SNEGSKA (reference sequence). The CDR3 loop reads CSARSGTGASPQHF. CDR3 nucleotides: TGCAGTGCAAGATCCGGGACAGGGGCCTCGCCCCAGCATTTT.

The CDR3 loop reads CASSYSSATGELFF. The CDR3 DNA is TGTGCCAGCAGTTACTCTAGCGCCACCGGGGAGCTGTTTTTT. V is TRBV6-5 and J is TRBJ2-2; D may be TRBD2 (5 bases). Trimming took 0 bases from V and 4 from J, leaving 6 bases between them. Germline CDR1 and CDR2: MNHEY and SVGAGI. The length of the CDR3 is 14 residues.

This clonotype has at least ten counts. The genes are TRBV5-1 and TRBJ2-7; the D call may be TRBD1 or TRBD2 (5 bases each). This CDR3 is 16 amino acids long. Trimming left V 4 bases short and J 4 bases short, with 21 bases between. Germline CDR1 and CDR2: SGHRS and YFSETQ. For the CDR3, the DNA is TGCGCCAGCAGCACCGCTACCGGGACGGGGAAATACGAGCAGTACTTC. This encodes CASSTATGTGKYEQYF.

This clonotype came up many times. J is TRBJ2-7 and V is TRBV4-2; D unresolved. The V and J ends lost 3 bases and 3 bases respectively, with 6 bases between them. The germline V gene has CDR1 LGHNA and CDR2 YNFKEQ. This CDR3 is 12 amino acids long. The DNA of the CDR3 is TGTGCCAGCAGCCACGACTTCTACGAGCAGTACTTC. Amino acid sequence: CASSHDFYEQYF.

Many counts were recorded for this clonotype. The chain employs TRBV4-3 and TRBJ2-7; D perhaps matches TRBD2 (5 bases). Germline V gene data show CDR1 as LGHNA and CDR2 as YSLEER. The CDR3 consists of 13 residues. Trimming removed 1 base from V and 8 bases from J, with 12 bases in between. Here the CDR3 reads CASSQGNGVKQYF. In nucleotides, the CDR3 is TGCGCCAGCAGCCAAGGAAACGGGGTGAAGCAGTACTTC.

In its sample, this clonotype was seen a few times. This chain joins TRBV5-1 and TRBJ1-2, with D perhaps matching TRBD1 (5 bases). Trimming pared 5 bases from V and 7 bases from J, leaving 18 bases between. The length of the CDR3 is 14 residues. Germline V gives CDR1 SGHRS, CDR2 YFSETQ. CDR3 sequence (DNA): TGCGCCAGCAGTATAGGGACCGGGTCCCCTGGCTACACCTTC. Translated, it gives CASSIGTGSPGYTF.

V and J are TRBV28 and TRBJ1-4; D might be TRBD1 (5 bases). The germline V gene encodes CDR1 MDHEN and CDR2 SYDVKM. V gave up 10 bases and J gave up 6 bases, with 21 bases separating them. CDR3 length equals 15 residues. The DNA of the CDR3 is TGTGCCACCACCCCCGGGACCGGGACGTATGAAAAACTGTTTTTT. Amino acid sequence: CATTPGTGTYEKLFF.